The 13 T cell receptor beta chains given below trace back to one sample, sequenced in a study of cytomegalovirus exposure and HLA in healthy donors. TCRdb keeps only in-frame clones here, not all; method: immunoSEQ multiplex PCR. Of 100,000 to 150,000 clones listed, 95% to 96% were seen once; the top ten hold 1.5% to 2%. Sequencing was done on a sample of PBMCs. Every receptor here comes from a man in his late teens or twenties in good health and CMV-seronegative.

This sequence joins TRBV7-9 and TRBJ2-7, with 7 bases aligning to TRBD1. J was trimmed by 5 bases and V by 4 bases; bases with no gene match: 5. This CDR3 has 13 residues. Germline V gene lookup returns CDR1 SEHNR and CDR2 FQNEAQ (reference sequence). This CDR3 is CASSSDTGDEQYF. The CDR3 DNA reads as TGTGCCAGCAGCTCGGATACAGGGGACGAGCAGTACTTC.

For the CDR3, the DNA is TGTGCCAGCAGCAGGACCCGCAGGGTACATGAGCAGTTCTTC. Protein product: CASSRTRRVHEQFF. This chain links TRBV28 with TRBJ2-1, with a tentative D call TRBD1 (5 bases). Between the trimmed V and J ends, which lost 6 bases and 8 bases, there was a span of 17 bases. The CDR3 has 14 residues. In germline, CDR1 is MDHEN, CDR2 SYDVKM.

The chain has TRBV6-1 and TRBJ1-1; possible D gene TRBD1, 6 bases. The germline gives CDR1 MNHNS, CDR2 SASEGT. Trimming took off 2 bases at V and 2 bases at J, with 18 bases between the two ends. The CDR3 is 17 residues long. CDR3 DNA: TGTGCCAGCAGTGAAACGCGAACACAGGGCGAAAACACTGAAGCTTTCTTT. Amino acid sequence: CASSETRTQGENTEAFF.

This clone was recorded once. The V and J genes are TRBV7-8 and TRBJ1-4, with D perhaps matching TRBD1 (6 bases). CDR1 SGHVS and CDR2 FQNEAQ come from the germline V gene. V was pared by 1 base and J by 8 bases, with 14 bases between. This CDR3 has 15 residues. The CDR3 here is CASSLGRGLGEKLFF. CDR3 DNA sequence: TGTGCCAGCAGCTTAGGGCGGGGGCTTGGGGAAAAACTGTTTTTT.

CDR3 amino acids: CASSYGSGFRTGELFF. The CDR3 region has the DNA TGTGCCAGCAGTTACGGGTCAGGGTTCCGCACCGGGGAGCTGTTTTTT. The rearrangement joins TRBV6-5 to TRBJ2-2; D may be TRBD1 (5 bases). V dropped 2 bases and J dropped 4 bases, with 14 bases sitting between them. The CDR3 extends over 16 amino acids. Germline CDR1 reads MNHEY; CDR2 reads SVGAGI.

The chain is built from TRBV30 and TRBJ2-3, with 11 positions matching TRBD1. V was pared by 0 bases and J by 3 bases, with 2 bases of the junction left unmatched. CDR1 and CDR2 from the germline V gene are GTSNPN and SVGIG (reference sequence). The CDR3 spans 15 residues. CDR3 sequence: CAWSVGTGGTDTQYF. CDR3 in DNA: TGTGCCTGGAGTGTTGGGACAGGGGGGACAGATACGCAGTATTTT.

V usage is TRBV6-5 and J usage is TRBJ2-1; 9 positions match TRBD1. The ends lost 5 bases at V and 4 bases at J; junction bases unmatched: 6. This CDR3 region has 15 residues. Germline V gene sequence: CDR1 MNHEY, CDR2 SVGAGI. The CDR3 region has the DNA TGTGCCAGCAGTAGGACAGGGGCAAGGTACAATGAGCAGTTCTTC. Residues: CASSRTGARYNEQFF.

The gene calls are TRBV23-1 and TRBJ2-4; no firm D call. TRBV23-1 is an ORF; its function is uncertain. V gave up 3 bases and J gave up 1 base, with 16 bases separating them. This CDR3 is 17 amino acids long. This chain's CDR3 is CASSHLDIVKAKNIQYF. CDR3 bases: TGCGCCAGCAGTCACCTCGACATTGTGAAGGCCAAAAACATTCAGTACTTC.

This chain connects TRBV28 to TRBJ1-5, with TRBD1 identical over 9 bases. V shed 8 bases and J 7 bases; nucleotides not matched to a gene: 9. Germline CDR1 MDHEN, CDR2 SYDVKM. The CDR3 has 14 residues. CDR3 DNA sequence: TGTGCCAGCCGCAGGGACAGGGATTCGCAGCCCCAGCATTTT. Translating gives CASRRDRDSQPQHF. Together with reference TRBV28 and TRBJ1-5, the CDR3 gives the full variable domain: DVKVTQSSRYLVKRTGEKVFLECVQDMDHENMFWYRQDPGLGLRLIYFSYDVKMKEKGDIPEGYSVSREKKERFSLILESASTNQTSMYLCASRRDRDSQPQHFGDGTRLSIL.

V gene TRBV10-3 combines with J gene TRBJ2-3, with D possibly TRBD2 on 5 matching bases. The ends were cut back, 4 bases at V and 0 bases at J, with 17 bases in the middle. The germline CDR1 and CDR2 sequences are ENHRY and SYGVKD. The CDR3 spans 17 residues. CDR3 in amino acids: CAISALGKESSTDTQYF. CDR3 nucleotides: TGTGCCATCAGTGCCCTCGGGAAGGAATCTAGCACAGATACGCAGTATTTT.

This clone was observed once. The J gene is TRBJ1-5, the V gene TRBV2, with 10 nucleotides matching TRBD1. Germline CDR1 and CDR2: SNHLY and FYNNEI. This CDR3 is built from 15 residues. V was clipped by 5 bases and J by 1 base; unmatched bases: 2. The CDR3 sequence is CASSPGQGSNQPQHF. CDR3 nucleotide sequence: TGTGCCAGCAGTCCGGGACAGGGGAGCAATCAGCCCCAGCATTTT.

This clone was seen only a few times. In DNA form, the CDR3 reads TGTGCCAGCAGTAAGGGGGGGTTGAGCAATCAGCCCCAGCATTTT. This sequence encodes CASSKGGLSNQPQHF. This chain connects TRBV6-5 to TRBJ1-5, with D possibly TRBD1 on 6 matching bases. The CDR3 sequence is 15 residues long. Deletions cut 5 bases from V and 1 base from J, with 12 bases between. Germline loops: CDR1 MNHEY, CDR2 SVGAGI.

The DNA for the CDR3 is TGTGCCAGCAGCTTAGGCCGAGGACAGGGGGTCTATGGCTACACCTTC. Translation: CASSLGRGQGVYGYTF. The rearrangement uses TRBV7-9 and TRBJ1-2; 10 bases match TRBD1. In germline, CDR1 is SEHNR, CDR2 FQNEAQ (reference sequence). V trimming: 1 base; J trimming: 4 bases; junction bases outside the gene matches: 6. The CDR3 runs to 16 residues.